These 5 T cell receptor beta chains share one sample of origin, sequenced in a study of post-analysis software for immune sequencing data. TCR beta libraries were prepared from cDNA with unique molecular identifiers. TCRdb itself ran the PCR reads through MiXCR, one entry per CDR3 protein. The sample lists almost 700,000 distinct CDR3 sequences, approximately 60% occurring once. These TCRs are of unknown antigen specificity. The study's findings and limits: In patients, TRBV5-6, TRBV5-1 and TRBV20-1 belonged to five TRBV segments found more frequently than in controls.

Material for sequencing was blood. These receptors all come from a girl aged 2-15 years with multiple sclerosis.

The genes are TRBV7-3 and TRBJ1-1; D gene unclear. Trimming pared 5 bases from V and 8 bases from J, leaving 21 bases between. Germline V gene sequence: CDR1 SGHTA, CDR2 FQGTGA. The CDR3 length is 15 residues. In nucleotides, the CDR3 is TGTGCCAGCAGCCCGTCGAGGGCAAGGATCAGGGAAGCTTTCTTT. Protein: CASSPSRARIREAFF. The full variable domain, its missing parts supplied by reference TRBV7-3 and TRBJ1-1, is GAGVSQTPSNKVTEKGKYVELRCDPISGHTALYWYRQSLGQGPEFLIYFQGTGAADDSGLPNDRFFAVRPEGSVSTLKIQRTERGDSAVYLCASSPSRARIREAFFGQGTRLTVV.

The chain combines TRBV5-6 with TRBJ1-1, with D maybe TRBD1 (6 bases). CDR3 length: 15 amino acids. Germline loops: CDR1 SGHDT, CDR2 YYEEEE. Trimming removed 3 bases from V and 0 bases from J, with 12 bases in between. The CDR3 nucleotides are TGTGCCAGCAGCTCTTTTACAGGGATGAACACTGAAGCTTTCTTT. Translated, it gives CASSSFTGMNTEAFF. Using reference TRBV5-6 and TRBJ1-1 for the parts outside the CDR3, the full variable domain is DAGVTQSPTHLIKTRGQQVTLRCSPKSGHDTVSWYQQALGQGPQFIFQYYEEEERQRGNFPDRFSGHQFPNYSSELNVNALLLGDSALYLCASSSFTGMNTEAFFGQGTRLTVV.

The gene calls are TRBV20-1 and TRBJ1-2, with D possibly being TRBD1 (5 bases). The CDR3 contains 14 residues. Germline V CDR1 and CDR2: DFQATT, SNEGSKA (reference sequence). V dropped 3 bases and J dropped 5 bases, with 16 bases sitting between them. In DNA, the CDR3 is TGCAGTGCTAGGGGGTTAGGGGACGGTTATGGCTACACCTTC. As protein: CSARGLGDGYGYTF.

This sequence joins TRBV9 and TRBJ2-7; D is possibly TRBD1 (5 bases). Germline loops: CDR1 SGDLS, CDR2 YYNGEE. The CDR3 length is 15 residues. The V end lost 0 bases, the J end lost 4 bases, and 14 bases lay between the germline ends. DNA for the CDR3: TGTGCCAGCAGCGTAGGGCCAGGGTTTACTTACGAGCAGTACTTC. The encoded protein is CASSVGPGFTYEQYF.

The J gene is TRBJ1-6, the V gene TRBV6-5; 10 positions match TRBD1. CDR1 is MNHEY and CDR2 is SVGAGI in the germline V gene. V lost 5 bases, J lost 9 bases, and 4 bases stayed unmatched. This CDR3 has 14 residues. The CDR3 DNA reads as TGTGCCAGCAGTGCACGGGACAGGGGTTCACCCCTCCACTTT. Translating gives CASSARDRGSPLHF.